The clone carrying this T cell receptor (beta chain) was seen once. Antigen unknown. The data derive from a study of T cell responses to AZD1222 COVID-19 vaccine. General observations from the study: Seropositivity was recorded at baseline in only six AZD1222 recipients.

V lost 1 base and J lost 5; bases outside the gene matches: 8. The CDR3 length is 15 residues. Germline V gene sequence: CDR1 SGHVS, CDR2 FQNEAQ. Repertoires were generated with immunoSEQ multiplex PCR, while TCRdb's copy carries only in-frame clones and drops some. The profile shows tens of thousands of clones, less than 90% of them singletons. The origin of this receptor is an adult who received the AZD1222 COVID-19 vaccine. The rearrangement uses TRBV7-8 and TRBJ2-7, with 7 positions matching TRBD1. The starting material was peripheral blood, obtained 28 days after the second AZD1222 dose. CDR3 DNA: TGTGCCAGCAGCTTAGAAGAAAACAGGGGCCACGAGCAGTACTTC. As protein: CASSLEENRGHEQYF.